This T cell receptor beta chain was retrieved from a study of OX40 agonist ivuxolimab in advanced cancers. Concerning the study at large: Ivuxolimab was a fully human IgG2 agonistic monoclonal antibody targeting the costimulatory receptor OX40 (CD134). Intravenous ivuxolimab was administered to patients every 2 weeks at six dose levels: 0.01, 0.1, 0.3, 1.5, 3 and 10 mg/kg. Among the roughly 50 dose-escalation patients, around 19 had hepatocellular carcinoma, approximately 15 melanoma, 9 renal cell carcinoma and 9 head and neck cancer. In the dose-escalation cohort, around four fifths of patients were male, and the mean age was 60 years with a range of 23 to 79. Prior anti-PD-1, anti-PD-L1 or anti-CTLA-4 therapy was permitted, and checkpoint inhibitors had been received by under 50% of dose-escalation patients. Partial responses occurred in three dose-escalation patients, of whom one had hepatocellular carcinoma and two had cutaneous melanoma. Peripheral TCRbeta sequencing was intended to test whether TCR sequence diversity was altered and clonal T-cell expansion was caused by ivuxolimab. The paper covers the monotherapy dose-escalation part of the phase I ivuxolimab trial, which included N of about 50 patients.

The research as a whole found: The antigen specificity of the peripheral T cells that underwent clonal expansion was not determined. Low levels of normalized T-cell clonal expansion were also seen in some patients who did not respond. In partial responders in the 0.1-3.0 mg/kg groups, normalized peripheral clonal expansion was found to be among the lowest, especially among CD8+ T cells. At doses from 0.1 to 3.0 mg/kg, clonal expansion was seen in both CD4+ and CD8+ blood T cells between baseline and week 6. After ivuxolimab, expanded clones were on average more numerous among CD8+ T cells than among CD4+ T cells.

For CDR1 and CDR2, the germline V gene lists SNHLY and FYNNEI. Trimming at the junction amounts to 6 bases on V and 0 bases on J, and the germline ends lie 9 bases apart. The CDR3 runs 15 amino acids, cysteine and phenylalanine included. The entry retains the CDR3 DNA only, 45 bases that are in frame from base 1. As concerns this clone: What antigen it recognizes has not been identified. No base qualities exist here, and no much larger clone lies one base off it.

The trial excluded patients who had a history of autoimmune disease or who were on systemic immunosuppression. Peripheral blood for TCR sequencing was collected from all dose cohorts at baseline, on cycle 4 day 1, and on cycle 7 day 1. Samples were obtained from an open-label, multicenter, first-in-human phase I dose-escalation trial of ivuxolimab. Adults with locally advanced or metastatic melanoma, renal cell carcinoma, hepatocellular carcinoma or head and neck squamous cell carcinoma were enrolled in the trial. Before TCR sequencing, CD4+ T cells and CD8+ T cells from peripheral blood were sorted into separate populations. Genomic DNA was isolated from the sorted cells so that the TCRbeta CDR3 region could be sequenced. The immunoSEQ Assay was used for sequencing of TCRbeta CDR3 regions. In its TCRdb copy, this immuneACCESS table keeps in-frame sequences only and misses some clones. Where compared with another copy, unresolved V genes explain less than half of these, and the others have no known cause. Across this sample there are under 95,000 clones, with 75% to 90% seen only once. Approximately 1.4% of the sample goes to the ten largest clones.

Sequences were derived from CD4+ or CD8+ T cells sorted from blood, sampled in a trial of the OX40 agonist ivuxolimab. The chain employs TRBV2 and TRBJ2-6; the D gene cannot be named for sure. The TCR originated in an adult with an advanced solid tumor such as melanoma, head and neck, liver or kidney cancer. CDR3 loop: CASSDGFSGANVLTF. The base sequence is TGTGCCAGCAGCGACGGATTCTCTGGGGCCAACGTCCTGACTTTC.